Listed here are 15 T cell receptor beta chains from one sample, sequenced in a study of T cell responses to AZD1222 COVID-19 vaccine. The assay was immunoSEQ multiplex PCR, and TCRdb's table has in-frame clones only and misses some. The sample contains 100,000 to 150,000 clones, around 90% of which appear only once. Sequencing was performed on peripheral blood, taken on day 0 of AZD1222 vaccination. These receptors were taken from an adult in good health.

This clone appeared a few times. The gene calls are TRBV11-3 and TRBJ2-7; a weak D match, TRBD1 (5 bases). CDR1 and CDR2 (germline): SGHNT, YENEEA. Trimming took off 5 bases at V and 1 base at J, with 12 bases between the two ends. This CDR3 contains 14 residues. The CDR3 nucleotides read TGTGCCAGCAGCCAGGAGACAGCTTCCTACGAGCAGTACTTC. This codes for CASSQETASYEQYF. The entire variable domain, with the rest obtained from reference TRBV11-3 and TRBJ2-7, is as follows: EAGVVQSPRYKIIEKKQPVAFWCNPISGHNTLYWYLQNLGQGPELLIRYENEEAVDDSQLPKDRFSAERLKGVDSTLKIQPAELGDSAVYLCASSQETASYEQYFGPGTRLTVT.

The chain recombines TRBV4-3 with TRBJ2-7; TRBD1 is a possible D gene (6 bases). The CDR3 sequence is 18 residues long. CDR1 is LGHNA, CDR2 YSLEER, per germline. Trimming took off 0 bases at V and 6 bases at J, with 24 bases between the two ends. The CDR3 nucleotides read TGCGCCAGCAGCCAAGATCCGTACCATGGGCAGGGGTCCGGCGAGCAGTACTTC. Translation gives CASSQDPYHGQGSGEQYF.

This chain links TRBV10-2 with TRBJ1-2, with D maybe TRBD1 (5 bases). Germline-derived CDR1 and CDR2 are WSHSY and SAAADI. V was clipped by 3 bases and J by 3 bases, with 20 bases between them. This CDR3 comprises 17 residues. CDR3 sequence reads: CASSEPDSHIPHYGYTF. In nucleotides, the CDR3 is TGCGCCAGCAGTGAACCCGACAGCCATATCCCACACTATGGCTACACCTTC.

The chain has TRBV7-3 and TRBJ1-1; D gene ambiguous. Germline CDR1 SGHTA, CDR2 FQGTGA. This CDR3 comprises 13 residues. Trimming removed 4 bases from V and 5 bases from J, with 11 bases in between. In DNA form, the CDR3 reads TGTGCCAGCAGCTCCAATCTTCATACTGAAGCTTTCTTT. This translates into CASSSNLHTEAFF.

The chain carries TRBV6-5 and TRBJ1-3, with a weak D call TRBD1 (5 bases). Germline V gives CDR1 MNHEY, CDR2 SVGAGI. The CDR3 runs 15 residues. V shed 3 bases and J shed 2 bases, with 11 bases lying between them. DNA of the CDR3: TGTGCCAGCAGTTATAGAGGGGCAGCTGGAAACACCATATATTTT. This codes for CASSYRGAAGNTIYF.

This chain uses TRBV7-9 with TRBJ2-7; D ambiguous. Between the trimmed V and J ends, which lost 3 bases and 2 bases, there was a span of 14 bases. From germline, CDR1 is SEHNR and CDR2 FQNEAQ (reference sequence). The CDR3 is 15 amino acids. The CDR3 DNA sequence: TGTGCCAGCAGCTTGGTGCCTCGGGCAGCCTACGAGCAGTACTTC. Its translation is CASSLVPRAAYEQYF.

This sequence joins TRBV19 and TRBJ1-5; TRBD1 aligns across 7 bases. The CDR3 runs to 17 residues. Germline-derived CDR1 and CDR2 are LNHDA and SQIVND (reference sequence). Trimming at V came to 8 bases and at J to 5 bases, leaving 18 bases not matched to a gene. The CDR3 nucleotides read TGTGCCAGTCGGCCGGGTCCAGGGGGGCCTACATATCAGCCCCAGCATTTT. Protein sequence: CASRPGPGGPTYQPQHF.

The genes are TRBV12-3 or TRBV12-4 and TRBJ2-7, with no clear D. Between the trimmed V and J ends, which lost 1 base and 7 bases, there was a span of 11 bases. This CDR3 is built from 13 residues. This CDR3 reads CASSLGARWEQYF. In DNA form, the CDR3 reads TGTGCCAGCAGTTTAGGGGCCCGATGGGAGCAGTACTTC.

The rearrangement links TRBV11-1 to TRBJ2-3, with 13 bases matching TRBD2. J was trimmed by 3 bases and V by 5 bases; bases with no gene match: 5. Germline V gene data show CDR1 as SGHAT and CDR2 as FQDESV (reference sequence). The CDR3 covers 16 residues. As DNA, the CDR3 is TGTGCCAGCAGCGTACTAGCGGGAGGGAAGACAGATACGCAGTATTTT. Its translation is CASSVLAGGKTDTQYF.

This rearrangement joins TRBV25-1 to TRBJ1-4; 8 positions agree with TRBD1. The V gene's germline CDR1 is MGHDK and CDR2 SYGVNS. The CDR3 length is 17 residues. With 2 bases clipped from V and 8 bases from J, the junction kept 13 bases outside the gene matches. CDR3 amino acids: CASSEGQGLGYREKLFF. As DNA, the CDR3 is TGTGCCAGCAGTGAAGGACAGGGATTGGGGTATCGGGAAAAACTGTTTTTT. Full variable domain (rest looked up from reference TRBV25-1 and TRBJ1-4): EADIYQTPRYLVIGTGKKITLECSQTMGHDKMYWYQQDPGMELHLIHYSYGVNSTEKGDLSSESTVSRIRTEHFPLTLESARPSHTSQYLCASSEGQGLGYREKLFFGSGTQLSVL.

This clone was seen a single time. The CDR3 sequence is CASSYGQGGEQYF. CDR3 nucleotide sequence: TGCGCCAGCAGCTACGGACAGGGGGGCGAGCAGTACTTC. This chain connects TRBV5-1 to TRBJ2-7; TRBD1 matches 10 bases. CDR3 length equals 13 residues. The germline V gene encodes CDR1 SGHRS and CDR2 YFSETQ. V was pared by 3 bases and J by 6 bases, with 3 bases of the junction left unmatched.

The chain has TRBV20-1 and TRBJ2-7; D is unresolved. CDR3 length: 11 residues. V shed 6 bases and J shed 1 base, with 7 bases lying between them. CDR1 is DFQATT, CDR2 SNEGSKA, per germline (reference sequence). CDR3 sequence reads: CSADKSYEQYF. DNA of the CDR3: TGCAGTGCGGATAAGTCCTACGAGCAGTACTTC.

The chain uses TRBV5-4 and TRBJ2-1; D remains unclear. The CDR3 runs 14 residues. Trimming took off 1 base at V and 8 bases at J, with 13 bases between the two ends. Germline CDR1 reads SGHNT; CDR2 reads YYREEE (reference sequence). Here the CDR3 DNA reads TGTGCCAGCAGCTTGCCCGGCAGTCACGATGAGCAGTTCTTC. It encodes CASSLPGSHDEQFF.

Note on this clone: Other nucleotide sequences in the sample specify the same CDR3. This chain connects TRBV7-8 to TRBJ1-1; D may be TRBD1 (6 bases). Germline loops: CDR1 SGHVS, CDR2 FQNEAQ. The length of the CDR3 is 14 residues. Trimming cost V 0 bases and J 4 bases, with 9 bases left between them. CDR3 sequence: CASSLAGGSTEAFF. The CDR3 region has the DNA TGTGCCAGCAGCTTAGCAGGGGGGAGCACTGAAGCTTTCTTT.

This chain joins TRBV6-6 and TRBJ1-5; a weak D match, TRBD1 (6 bases). V was pared by 4 bases and J by 15 bases, with 16 bases between. The germline V gene has CDR1 MNHNY and CDR2 SVGAGI (reference sequence). This CDR3 contains 12 residues. Written as DNA, the CDR3 is TGTGCCAGCAGTTCGACAGGTTCCTTGGGGCATTTT. Translating gives CASSSTGSLGHF.